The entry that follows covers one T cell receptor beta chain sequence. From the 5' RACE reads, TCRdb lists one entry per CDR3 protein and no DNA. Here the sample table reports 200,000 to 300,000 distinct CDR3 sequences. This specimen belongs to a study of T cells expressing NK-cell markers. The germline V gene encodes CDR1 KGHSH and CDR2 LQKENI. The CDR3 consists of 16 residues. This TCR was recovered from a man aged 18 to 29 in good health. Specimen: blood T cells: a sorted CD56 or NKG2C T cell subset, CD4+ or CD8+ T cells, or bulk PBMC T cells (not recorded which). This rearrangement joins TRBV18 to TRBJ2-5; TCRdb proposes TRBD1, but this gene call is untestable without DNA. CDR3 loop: CASSPLKEGASETQYF.